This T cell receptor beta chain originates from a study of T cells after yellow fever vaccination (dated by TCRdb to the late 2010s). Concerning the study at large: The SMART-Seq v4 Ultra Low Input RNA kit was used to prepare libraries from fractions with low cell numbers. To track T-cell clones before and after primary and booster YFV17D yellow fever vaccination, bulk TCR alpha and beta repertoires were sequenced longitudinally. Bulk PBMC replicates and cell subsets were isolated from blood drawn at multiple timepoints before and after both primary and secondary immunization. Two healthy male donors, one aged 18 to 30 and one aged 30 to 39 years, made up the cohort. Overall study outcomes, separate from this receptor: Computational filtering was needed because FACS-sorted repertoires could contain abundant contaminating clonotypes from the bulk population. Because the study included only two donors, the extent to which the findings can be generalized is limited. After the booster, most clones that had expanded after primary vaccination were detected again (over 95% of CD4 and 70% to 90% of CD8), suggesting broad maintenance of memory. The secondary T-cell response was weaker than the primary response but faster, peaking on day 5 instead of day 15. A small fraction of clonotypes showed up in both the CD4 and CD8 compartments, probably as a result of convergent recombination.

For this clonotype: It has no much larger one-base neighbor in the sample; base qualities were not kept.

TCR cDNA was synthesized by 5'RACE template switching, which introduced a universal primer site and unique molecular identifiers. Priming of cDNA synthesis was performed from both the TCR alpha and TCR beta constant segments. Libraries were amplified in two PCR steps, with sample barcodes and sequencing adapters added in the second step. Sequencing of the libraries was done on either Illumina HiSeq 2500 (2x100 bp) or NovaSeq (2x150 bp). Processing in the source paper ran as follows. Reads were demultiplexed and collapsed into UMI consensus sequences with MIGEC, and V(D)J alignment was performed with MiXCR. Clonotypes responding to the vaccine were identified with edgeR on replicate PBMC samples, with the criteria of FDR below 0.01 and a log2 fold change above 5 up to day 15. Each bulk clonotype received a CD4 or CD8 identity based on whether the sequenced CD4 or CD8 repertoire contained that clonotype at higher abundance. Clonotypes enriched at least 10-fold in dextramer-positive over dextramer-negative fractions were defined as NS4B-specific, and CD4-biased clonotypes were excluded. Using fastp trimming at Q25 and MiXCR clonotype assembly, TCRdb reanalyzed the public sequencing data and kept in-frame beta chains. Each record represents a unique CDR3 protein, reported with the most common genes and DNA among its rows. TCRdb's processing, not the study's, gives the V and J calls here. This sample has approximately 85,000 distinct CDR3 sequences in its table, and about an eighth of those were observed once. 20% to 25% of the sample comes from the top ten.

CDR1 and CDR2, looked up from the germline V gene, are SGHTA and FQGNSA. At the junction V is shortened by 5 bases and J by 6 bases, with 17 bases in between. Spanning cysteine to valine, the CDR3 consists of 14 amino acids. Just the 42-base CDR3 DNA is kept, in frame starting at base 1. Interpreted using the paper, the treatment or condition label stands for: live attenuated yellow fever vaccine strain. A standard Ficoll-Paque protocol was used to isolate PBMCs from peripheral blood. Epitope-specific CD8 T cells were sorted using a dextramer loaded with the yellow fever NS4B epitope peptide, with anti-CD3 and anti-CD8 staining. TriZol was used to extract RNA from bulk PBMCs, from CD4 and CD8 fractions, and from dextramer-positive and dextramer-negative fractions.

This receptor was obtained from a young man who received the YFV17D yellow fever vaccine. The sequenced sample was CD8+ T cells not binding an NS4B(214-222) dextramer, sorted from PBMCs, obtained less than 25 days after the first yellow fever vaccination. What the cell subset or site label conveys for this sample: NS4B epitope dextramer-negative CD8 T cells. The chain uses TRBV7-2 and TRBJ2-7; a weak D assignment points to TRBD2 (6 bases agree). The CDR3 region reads CASSPTEDSGEQYV. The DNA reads TGTGCCAGCAGCCCTACCGAAGATAGCGGCGAGCAGTACGTC.